This record covers a single T cell receptor beta chain. The antigen is not known. These data originate in a study of cytomegalovirus exposure and HLA in healthy donors. Study conclusions and caveats: Excluded: some indistinguishable V segments such as TRBV6-2 and TRBV6-3.

The PCR employed 60 Vbeta primers together with 13 Jbeta primers. Libraries were prepared by immunoSEQ multiplex PCR; TCRdb keeps only in-frame clonotypes and omits some of them. The table includes about 150,000 clones, about 75% detected once. V was pared by 8 bases and J by 3 bases, with 17 bases between. Germline values: CDR1 MNHNY, CDR2 SVGAGI (reference sequence). The CDR3 contains 15 residues. The sample taken for sequencing was PBMCs. This TCR was sampled from a man aged 30-40 years in good health and CMV-seronegative. The chain recombines TRBV6-6 with TRBJ2-1; weak D call: TRBD1 (6 bases). CDR3 sequence reads: CASSRSGQVYNEQFF. CDR3 DNA: TGTGCCAGCTCAAGATCGGGACAAGTCTACAATGAGCAGTTCTTC.